Here is one T cell receptor beta chain with its context. Antigen specificity is unknown. The source of the sample is a study of cytomegalovirus exposure and HLA in healthy donors. Broader study findings: Later genetic work tied a missense DCLRE1C variant to beta-chain V and J trimming. A later analysis reportedly found fewer N-insertions in an Asian-associated ancestry cluster than the roughly 730-donor mean.

Trimming cost V 4 bases and J 5 bases; bases outside gene matches: 7. Germline CDR1 LGHNA, CDR2 YNFKEQ. The CDR3 runs to 15 residues. The PCR contained 60 Vbeta and 13 Jbeta primers. The protocol was immunoSEQ multiplex PCR, while the TCRdb copy is restricted to in-frame clones and leaves out a portion. The repertoire holds about 150,000 clones, approximately 85% seen once, with around 2% in the top ten. The sample comprised PBMCs. The chain has TRBV4-2 and TRBJ2-5; 10 bases match TRBD2. This receptor was identified in a woman in her late teens or twenties in good health and CMV-seronegative. The CDR3 loop reads CASSPEERGGETQYF. In nucleotides, the CDR3 is TGTGCCAGCAGCCCCGAGGAGCGGGGGGGGGAGACCCAGTACTTC.